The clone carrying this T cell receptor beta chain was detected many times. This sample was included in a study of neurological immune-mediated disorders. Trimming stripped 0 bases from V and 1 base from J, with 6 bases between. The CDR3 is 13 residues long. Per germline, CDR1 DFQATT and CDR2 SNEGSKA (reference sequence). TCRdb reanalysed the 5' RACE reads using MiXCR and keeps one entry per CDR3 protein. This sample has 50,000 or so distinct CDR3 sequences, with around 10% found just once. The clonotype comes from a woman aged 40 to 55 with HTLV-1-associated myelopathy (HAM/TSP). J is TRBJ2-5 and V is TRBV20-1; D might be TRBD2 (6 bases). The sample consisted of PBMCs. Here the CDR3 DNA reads TGCAGTGCTAGAGAGGGAGGCCAAGAGACCCAGTACTTC. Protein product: CSAREGGQETQYF.